The source of this T cell receptor beta chain is a study of identifying expanded T cells in peripheral blood. Study findings and constraints: Differentially abundant clones: around 1.1 between replicates, approximately 16 at roughly 15 days, 18 to 20 at four. Roughly 2-week clone count variance significantly increased as total template count grew.

Method: immunoSEQ multiplex PCR; TCRdb's copy keeps in-frame clones and lacks some. The table has 90,000 or so clones, 75% to 90% seen once. A word on this clone: Its matching antigen is unknown.

During the collection period, no donor immune events like infections were recorded. Germline V CDR1 and CDR2: SGHRS, YFSETQ. The germline V and J ends were trimmed by 4 bases and 9 bases, with 17 bases remaining between them. This CDR3 contains 14 residues. The clonotype was recovered from a person aged 18-70 years in good health. The chain couples TRBV5-1 to TRBJ2-1, with D tentatively TRBD1 or TRBD2 (5 bases each). Input material: blood. The CDR3 bases are TGCGCCAGCAGCCCCTATTTCAGGGACGGTGAGCAGTTCTTC. It specifies CASSPYFRDGEQFF.